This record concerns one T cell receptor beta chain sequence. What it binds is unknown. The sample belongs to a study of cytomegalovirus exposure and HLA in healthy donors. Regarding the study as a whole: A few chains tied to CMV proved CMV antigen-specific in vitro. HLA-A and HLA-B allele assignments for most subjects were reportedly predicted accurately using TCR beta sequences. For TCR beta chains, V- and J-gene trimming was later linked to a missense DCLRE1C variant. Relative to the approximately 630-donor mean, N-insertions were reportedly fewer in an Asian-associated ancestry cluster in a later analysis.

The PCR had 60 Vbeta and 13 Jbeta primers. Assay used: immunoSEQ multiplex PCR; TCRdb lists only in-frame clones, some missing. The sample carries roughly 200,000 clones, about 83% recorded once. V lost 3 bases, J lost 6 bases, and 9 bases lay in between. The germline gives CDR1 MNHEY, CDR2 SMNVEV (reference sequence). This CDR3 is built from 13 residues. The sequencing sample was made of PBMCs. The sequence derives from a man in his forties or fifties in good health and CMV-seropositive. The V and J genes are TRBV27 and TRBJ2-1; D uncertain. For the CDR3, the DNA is TGTGCCAGCAGTTTGGCTAGACCCAATGAGCAGTTCTTC. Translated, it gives CASSLARPNEQFF.